This entry features one T cell receptor beta chain sequence. The target antigen is unknown. This entry is derived from a study of T cell repertoires in cytomegalovirus infection. As for the study in general: Recently identified HLA-C-restricted CMV epitopes were used, and well-studied HLA-B-restricted CMV epitopes were used as well. Public TCR beta signatures indicated both CMV infection and matching HLA type. Regarding the study as a whole: HLA-C-restricted CMV clonotypes gave the most frequent clonotype in two of eight donors. Summed public TCR beta family frequency identified CMV carriers bearing the relevant HLA.

In TCRdb, the reads were re-called with MiXCR into one record per CDR3 protein. The sample consists of approximately 65,000 distinct CDR3 sequences, 20% of them appearing once. The specimen was CD8+ T cells from cultured PBMCs, collected from culture after CMV antigen stimulation. The source of this sequence is a human donor in good health (CMV status not recorded). Some clones in this sample may be carry-over from other donors' samples.

CDR3 nucleotides: TGCGCCAGCAGCACTGGGAGCAACGAGCAGTACTTC. It translates to CASSTGSNEQYF. This chain joins TRBV4-1 and TRBJ2-7; D possibly corresponds to TRBD2 (5 bases). The CDR3 is made up of 12 amino acids. Per the germline V gene, CDR1 is MGHRA and CDR2 is YSYEKL. The V and J ends lost 5 bases and 5 bases respectively, with 10 bases between them.